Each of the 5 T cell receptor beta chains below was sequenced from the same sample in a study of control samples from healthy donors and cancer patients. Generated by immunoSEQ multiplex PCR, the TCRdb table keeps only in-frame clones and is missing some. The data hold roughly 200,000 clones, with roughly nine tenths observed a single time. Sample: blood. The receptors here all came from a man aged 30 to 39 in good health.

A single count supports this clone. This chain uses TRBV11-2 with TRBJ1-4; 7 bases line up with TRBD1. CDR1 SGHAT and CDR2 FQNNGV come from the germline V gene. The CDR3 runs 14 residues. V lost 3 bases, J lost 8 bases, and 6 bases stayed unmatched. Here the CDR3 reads CASSFGTAREKLFF. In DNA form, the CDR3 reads TGTGCCAGCAGCTTCGGGACAGCTCGGGAAAAACTGTTTTTT.

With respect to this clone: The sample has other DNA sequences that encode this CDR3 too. The CDR3 coding sequence is TGTGCCAGCAGCTTAGTTTCTGGGTTGAACACTGAAGCTTTCTTT. Protein sequence: CASSLVSGLNTEAFF. The V gene is TRBV7-2, the J gene TRBJ1-1; D is undetermined. The CDR3 has 15 amino acids. Looked up from germline, CDR1 is SGHTA and CDR2 is FQGNSA. Trimming left V 1 base short and J 0 bases short, with 9 bases between. The variable domain in full, completed from reference TRBV7-2 and TRBJ1-1, reads GAGVSQSPSNKVTEKGKDVELRCDPISGHTALYWYRQSLGQGLEFLIYFQGNSAPDKSGLPSDRFSAERTGGSVSTLTIQRTQQEDSAVYLCASSLVSGLNTEAFFGQGTRLTVV.

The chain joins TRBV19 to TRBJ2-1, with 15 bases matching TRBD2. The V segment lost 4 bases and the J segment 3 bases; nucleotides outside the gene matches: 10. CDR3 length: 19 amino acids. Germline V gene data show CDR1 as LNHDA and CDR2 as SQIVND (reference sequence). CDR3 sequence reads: CASSTTGLAGGGDYNEQFF. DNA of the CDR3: TGTGCCAGTAGTACCACGGGACTAGCGGGGGGCGGAGACTACAATGAGCAGTTCTTC.

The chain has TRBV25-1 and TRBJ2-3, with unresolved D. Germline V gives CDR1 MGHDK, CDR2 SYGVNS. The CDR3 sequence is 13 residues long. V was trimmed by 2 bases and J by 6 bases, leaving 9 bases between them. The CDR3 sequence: CASSEPSLDTQYF. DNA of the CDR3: TGTGCCAGCAGTGAACCGTCCCTTGATACGCAGTATTTT.

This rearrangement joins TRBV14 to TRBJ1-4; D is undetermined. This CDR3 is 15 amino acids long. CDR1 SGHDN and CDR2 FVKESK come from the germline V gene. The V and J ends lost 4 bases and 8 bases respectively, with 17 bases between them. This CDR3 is CASSRQDRVGEKLFF. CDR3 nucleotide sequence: TGTGCCAGCAGCCGGCAGGATCGAGTGGGGGAAAAACTGTTTTTT. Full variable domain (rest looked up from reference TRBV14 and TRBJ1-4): EAGVTQFPSHSVIEKGQTVTLRCDPISGHDNLYWYRRVMGKEIKFLLHFVKESKQDESGMPNNRFLAERTGGTYSTLKVQPAELEDSGVYFCASSRQDRVGEKLFFGSGTQLSVL.